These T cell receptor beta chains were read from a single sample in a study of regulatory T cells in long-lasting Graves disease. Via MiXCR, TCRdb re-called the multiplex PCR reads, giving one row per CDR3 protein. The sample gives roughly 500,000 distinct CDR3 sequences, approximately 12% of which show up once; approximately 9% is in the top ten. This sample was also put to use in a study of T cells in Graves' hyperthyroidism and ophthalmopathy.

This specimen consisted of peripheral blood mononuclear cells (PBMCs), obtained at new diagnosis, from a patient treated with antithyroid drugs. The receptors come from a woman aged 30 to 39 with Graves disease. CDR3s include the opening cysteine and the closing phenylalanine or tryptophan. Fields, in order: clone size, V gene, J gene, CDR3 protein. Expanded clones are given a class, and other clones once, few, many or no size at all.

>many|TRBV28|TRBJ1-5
CASSIAAGSNQPQHF
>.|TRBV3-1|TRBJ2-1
CASSQIGNEQFF
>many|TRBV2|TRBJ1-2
CASSRDTSFNYGYTF
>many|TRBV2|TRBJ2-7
CASSEHRGSSYEQYF
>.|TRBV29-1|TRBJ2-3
CSVEDPGLAGGWGLSTQYF
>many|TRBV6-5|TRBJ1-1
CASSSDISFASYEAFF
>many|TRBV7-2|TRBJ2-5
CASSYQGGPETQYF
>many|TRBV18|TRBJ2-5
CASSPGLYQETQYF
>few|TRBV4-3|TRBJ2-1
CASSPHIAREYNEQFF
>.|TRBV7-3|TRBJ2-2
CASSLPRGGKHTSGELFF
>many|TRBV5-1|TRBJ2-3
CASSPGTGADTQYF
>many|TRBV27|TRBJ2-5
CASSPSWSGETQYF
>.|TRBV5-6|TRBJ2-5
CASSLFGIGQGQETQYF
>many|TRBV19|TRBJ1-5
CASKRMQPDQPQHF
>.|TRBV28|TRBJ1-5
CASSLRTGTYQPQHF
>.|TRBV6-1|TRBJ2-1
CASSLGTGRVNEQFF
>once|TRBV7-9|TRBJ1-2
CASRPPRVRGYTF
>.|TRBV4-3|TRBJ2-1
CASSQDWGTSGINEQFF
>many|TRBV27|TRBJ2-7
CASSLRPTSDYEQYF
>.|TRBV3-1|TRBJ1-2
CASSQFLNYGYTF
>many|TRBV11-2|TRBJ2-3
CASSWDTTDTQYF
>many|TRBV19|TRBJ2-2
CASKGQGDTGELFF
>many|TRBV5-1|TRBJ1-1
CASSVTTGNTEAFF
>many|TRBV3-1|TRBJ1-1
CASSQGVAGSTEAFF
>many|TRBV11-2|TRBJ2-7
CASSPSGVANRYEQYF
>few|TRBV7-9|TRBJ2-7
CASSSKGAHEQYF
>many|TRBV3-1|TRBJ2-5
CASSPPPQPRGETQYF
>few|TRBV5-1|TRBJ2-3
CASSLYGASTDTQYF
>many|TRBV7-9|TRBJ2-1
CASSLLGLAGGRTGQFF
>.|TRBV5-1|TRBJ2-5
CASSLKWETQYF
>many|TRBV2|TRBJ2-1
CASSNYNEQFF
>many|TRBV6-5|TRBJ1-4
CASSSSHPGQGSEKLFF
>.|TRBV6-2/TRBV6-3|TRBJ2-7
CASSPRRGQAEQYF